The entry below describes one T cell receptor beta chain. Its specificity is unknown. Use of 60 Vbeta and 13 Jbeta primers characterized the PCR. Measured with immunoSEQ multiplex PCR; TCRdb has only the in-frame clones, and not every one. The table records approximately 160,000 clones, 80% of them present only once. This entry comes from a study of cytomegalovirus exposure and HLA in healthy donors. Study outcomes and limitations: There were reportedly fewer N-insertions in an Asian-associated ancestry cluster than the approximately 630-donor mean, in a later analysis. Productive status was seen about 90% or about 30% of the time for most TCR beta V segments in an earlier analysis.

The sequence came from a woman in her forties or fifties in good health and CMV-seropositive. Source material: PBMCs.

The CDR3 nucleotides are TGTGCCAGCAGCTTGGCCCAATTGCAAGAGACCCAGTACTTC. This translates into CASSLAQLQETQYF. The rearrangement uses TRBV5-4 and TRBJ2-5; D is uncertain. The CDR3 runs 14 residues. Trimming shortened V by 0 bases and J by 2 bases, and 8 bases separated the two germline ends. CDR1 is SGHNT, CDR2 YYREEE, per germline (reference sequence). The full variable domain, rest sourced from reference TRBV5-4 and TRBJ2-5, is ETGVTQSPTHLIKTRGQQVTLRCSSQSGHNTVSWYQQALGQGPQFIFQYYREEENGRGNFPPRFSGLQFPNYSSELNVNALELDDSALYLCASSLAQLQETQYFGPGTRLLVL.